Included here is one TCR beta chain sequence, with context. The sample is drawn from a study of cytomegalovirus exposure and HLA in healthy donors. The CDR3 has 15 amino acids. J lost 4 bases, V lost 5 bases, and 11 bases had no gene match. Germline values: CDR1 SGHNT, CDR2 YYREEE (reference sequence). The PCR was carried out with 60 Vbeta primers and 13 Jbeta primers. Profiling relied on immunoSEQ multiplex PCR, and the TCRdb table lists in-frame clones only, not all of them. Among approximately 140,000 clones, around 80% were seen once, and the ten largest hold under 1.5%. The TCR originated in a male donor in good health and CMV-seropositive. The rearrangement uses TRBV5-4 and TRBJ2-7; 8 bases are a match to TRBD2. Sequencing was done on a sample of PBMCs. CDR3 sequence reads: CASRHAGTSEYEQYF. The CDR3, as DNA: TGTGCCAGCAGGCATGCCGGGACTAGTGAATACGAGCAGTACTTC.